The 21 T cell receptor beta chains listed next were all sequenced from one sample in a study of cytomegalovirus exposure and HLA in healthy donors. This PCR relied on a set of 60 Vbeta primers and 13 Jbeta primers. Profiling relied on immunoSEQ multiplex PCR, and the TCRdb table lists in-frame clones only, not all of them. The repertoire holds under 200,000 clones, with about 75% as singletons. The sequencing sample was made of PBMCs. The receptors derive from a male donor in good health and CMV-seropositive.

The chain employs TRBV11-1 and TRBJ1-1; 8 bases align to TRBD1. The CDR3 contains 14 residues. CDR1 and CDR2 (germline): SGHAT, FQDESV (reference sequence). V dropped 4 bases and J dropped 1; count of bases not matched to a gene: 2. The CDR3 region has the DNA TGTGCCAGCAGCTGGGACAGGACGAACACTGAAGCTTTCTTT. Amino acid sequence: CASSWDRTNTEAFF. Filled out from reference TRBV11-1 and TRBJ1-1, the complete variable domain reads EAEVAQSPRYKITEKSQAVAFWCDPISGHATLYWYRQILGQGPELLVQFQDESVVDDSQLPKDRFSAERLKGVDSTLKIQPAELGDSAMYLCASSWDRTNTEAFFGQGTRLTVV.

This clone was recorded once. The rearrangement uses TRBV5-1 and TRBJ1-1; D is possibly TRBD1 (6 bases). V lost 4 bases and J lost 3, with 13 bases in between. This CDR3 is 14 amino acids long. Germline values: CDR1 SGHRS, CDR2 YFSETQ. As DNA, the CDR3 is TGCGCCAGCAGCCGAAGGGGGACCGACACTGAAGCTTTCTTT. It codes for CASSRRGTDTEAFF.

The chain recombines TRBV2 with TRBJ2-7; D call uncertain. Germline V gene data show CDR1 as SNHLY and CDR2 as FYNNEI. The CDR3 consists of 12 residues. The germline V and J ends were trimmed by 8 bases and 1 base, with 9 bases remaining between them. Here the CDR3 DNA reads TGTGCCAGCGTGAGGTTTTCCTACGAGCAGTACTTC. Its translation is CASVRFSYEQYF.

The chain employs TRBV6-4 and TRBJ2-6, with D maybe TRBD1 (6 bases). Trimming shortened V by 2 bases and J by 0 bases, and 8 bases separated the two germline ends. This CDR3 contains 16 residues. Germline-derived CDR1 and CDR2 are MRHNA and SNTAGT. CDR3 DNA sequence: TGTGCCAGCAGTGACCAAGGGGGCTCTGGGGCCAACGTCCTGACTTTC. Amino acid sequence: CASSDQGGSGANVLTF.

This chain links TRBV6-5 with TRBJ2-1, with D perhaps matching TRBD1 (5 bases). From germline, CDR1 is MNHEY and CDR2 SVGAGI. The CDR3 is made up of 12 amino acids. V was cut by 6 bases and J by 6 bases, with 9 bases left in between. CDR3 in amino acids: CASRGPRNEQFF. For the CDR3, the DNA is TGTGCCAGCAGGGGGCCGCGCAATGAGCAGTTCTTC.

V and J are TRBV4-2 and TRBJ2-7; tentatively, D is TRBD2 (6 bases). Trimming took off 1 base at V and 5 bases at J, with 12 bases between the two ends. Germline V CDR1 and CDR2: LGHNA, YNFKEQ. The CDR3 loop spans 14 amino acids. The CDR3 is CASSQVAPGDEQYF. The CDR3 DNA reads as TGTGCCAGCAGCCAAGTGGCCCCGGGGGACGAGCAGTACTTC.

This rearrangement joins TRBV19 to TRBJ2-1; 14 bases agree with TRBD2. Losses at the gene ends were 0 bases for V and 7 bases for J; bases not matched to a gene: 8. The CDR3 is 18 residues long. CDR1 and CDR2 from the germline V gene are LNHDA and SQIVND (reference sequence). The DNA of the CDR3 is TGTGCCAGTAGTATAGAGGCGACTAGCGGGGGGGTAGGGAATGAGCAGTTCTTC. Protein product: CASSIEATSGGVGNEQFF.

This chain joins TRBV13 and TRBJ2-5; TRBD1 aligns across 7 bases. Trimming took 4 bases from V and 9 from J; bases not matched to a gene: 14. This CDR3 is 15 amino acids long. The germline CDR1 and CDR2 sequences are PRHDT and FYEKMQ (reference sequence). DNA for the CDR3: TGTGCCAGCAGCTCCGGACAGGTTGGGATGAGCCCCCAGTACTTC. Translated: CASSSGQVGMSPQYF.

This clone has only a few counts. The chain carries TRBV4-3 and TRBJ1-1; D may be TRBD1 (5 bases). Per the germline V gene, CDR1 is LGHNA and CDR2 is YSLEER. The CDR3 sequence is 16 residues long. The ends were cut back, 1 base at V and 0 bases at J, with 12 bases in the middle. CDR3 nucleotide sequence: TGCGCCAGCAGCCAAGGCCCCGGGGGGATGAACACTGAAGCTTTCTTT. It is translated as CASSQGPGGMNTEAFF.

Here the CDR3 DNA reads TGTGCCAGCAGCCGAGGCGGGGGTTCCGGAAACACCATATATTTT. Translated, it gives CASSRGGGSGNTIYF. The rearrangement joins TRBV14 to TRBJ1-3; D is perhaps TRBD1 (5 bases). The CDR3 has 15 amino acids. Germline V gene lookup returns CDR1 SGHDN and CDR2 FVKESK. V shed 4 bases and J shed 4 bases, with 14 bases lying between them.

The rearrangement uses TRBV6-4 and TRBJ2-1, with TRBD1 matching 9 bases. This CDR3 region has 15 residues. J lost 6 bases, V lost 6 bases, and 9 bases had no gene match. Germline V gene data show CDR1 as MRHNA and CDR2 as SNTAGT. CDR3 protein: CASSDAPGQGNEQFF. DNA for the CDR3: TGTGCCAGCAGCGACGCCCCGGGACAGGGCAATGAGCAGTTCTTC.

The CDR3 is CASSSDRQGADTEAFF. Here the CDR3 DNA reads TGCGCCAGCAGCTCAGACCGACAGGGGGCTGACACTGAAGCTTTCTTT. V gene TRBV5-1 combines with J gene TRBJ1-1; TRBD1 matches at 10 bases. V shed 3 bases, J shed 3 bases, and the junction held 8 bases outside the gene matches. The CDR3 contains 16 residues. Germline V gene data show CDR1 as SGHRS and CDR2 as YFSETQ.

The chain employs TRBV5-4 and TRBJ1-4, with TRBD1 matching over 7 bases. CDR3 length: 14 amino acids. After removal of 4 bases from V and 5 bases from J, the junction contained 5 bases not matched to a gene. In germline, CDR1 is SGHNT, CDR2 YYREEE (reference sequence). The DNA for the CDR3 is TGTGCCAGCAGCCCCGGGACAGAGAATGAAAAACTGTTTTTT. This sequence encodes CASSPGTENEKLFF.

The chain employs TRBV11-1 and TRBJ2-5; 7 bases align to TRBD1. The length of the CDR3 is 14 residues. The germline V gene has CDR1 SGHAT and CDR2 FQDESV (reference sequence). The V gene end was trimmed by 7 bases and the J gene end by 0 bases; junction bases not matched to a gene: 5. CDR3 nucleotides: TGTGCCAGCACCGAGAGGGGGCACCAAGAGACCCAGTACTTC. This codes for CASTERGHQETQYF.

V is TRBV27 and J is TRBJ2-1; 7 nucleotides agree with TRBD2. CDR3 length: 14 residues. Germline assignment: CDR1 MNHEY and CDR2 SMNVEV (reference sequence). Unmatched junction bases numbered 7, after V lost 5 bases and J lost 6 bases. The CDR3 sequence: CASSPRLAGNEQFF. CDR3 DNA sequence: TGTGCCAGCAGTCCCCGACTAGCCGGCAATGAGCAGTTCTTC.

This chain links TRBV7-9 with TRBJ2-1; D remains ambiguous. The length of the CDR3 is 14 residues. Germline CDR1 SEHNR, CDR2 FQNEAQ (reference sequence). V lost 5 bases and J 6 bases, leaving 14 bases between the germline ends. CDR3 nucleotides: TGTGCCAGCAGCCCCCTGCCGAAACTCAATGAGCAGTTCTTC. Its translation is CASSPLPKLNEQFF.

Written as DNA, the CDR3 is TGTGCCTCCCACCCAGGGGGGCTCCACGAGCAGTACTTC. It encodes CASHPGGLHEQYF. This chain links TRBV5-6 with TRBJ2-7; possibly TRBD1 for D (7 bases). The CDR3 is made up of 13 amino acids. Germline lookup yields CDR1 SGHDT and CDR2 YYEEEE. V was trimmed by 10 bases and J by 5 bases, leaving 19 bases between them.

The chain uses TRBV6-6 and TRBJ2-7, with 8 nucleotides matching TRBD1. Germline V gene data show CDR1 as MNHNY and CDR2 as SVGAGI (reference sequence). This CDR3 comprises 11 residues. With 10 bases clipped from V and 3 bases from J, the junction kept 2 bases outside the gene matches. CDR3 DNA sequence: TGTGCCACCGGGACAGGCTACGAGCAGTACTTC. Its protein product is CATGTGYEQYF.

The rearrangement joins TRBV11-2 to TRBJ2-5; possible D gene TRBD1, 7 bases. Germline V gene data show CDR1 as SGHAT and CDR2 as FQNNGV. This CDR3 has 15 residues. V was pared by 0 bases and J by 5 bases, with 13 bases between. CDR3 sequence (DNA): TGTGCCAGCAGCTTAGAATCAGGGGGAGGTGAGACCCAGTACTTC. This sequence encodes CASSLESGGGETQYF.

The gene calls are TRBV25-1 and TRBJ2-1, with a weak D call TRBD2 (5 bases). The CDR3 contains 12 residues. Trimming left V 6 bases short and J 11 bases short, with 14 bases between. Germline CDR1 reads MGHDK; CDR2 reads SYGVNS. The CDR3 is CASSALEEQQFF. The CDR3, as DNA: TGTGCCAGCAGCGCCCTGGAGGAGCAGCAGTTCTTC.

The chain has TRBV4-1 and TRBJ2-1, with 7 positions matching TRBD2. J lost 2 bases, V lost 4 bases, and 14 bases had no gene match. Germline loops: CDR1 MGHRA, CDR2 YSYEKL. This CDR3 has 18 amino acids. CDR3 protein: CASSLSLRTRVAYNEQFF. The CDR3 DNA sequence: TGCGCCAGCAGCCTCTCCCTGAGGACTAGGGTGGCCTACAATGAGCAGTTCTTC.